These T cell receptor beta chains were read from a single sample in a study of regulatory T cells in long-lasting Graves disease. TCRdb redid the calling of the multiplex PCR reads with MiXCR, one entry per CDR3 protein. The repertoire includes 400,000 to 550,000 distinct CDR3 sequences, 16% of them detected once, and 23% sits in the top ten. This same sample was also taken into another study, of T cells in Graves' hyperthyroidism and ophthalmopathy.

Sequenced here: peripheral blood mononuclear cells (PBMCs), sampled at new diagnosis, from a patient treated with antithyroid drugs. These receptors all come from a young woman with Graves disease. The CDR3 runs from the conserved cysteine through the conserved F or W. The D gene is left open where the match is weak. Rows give clone size only sometimes, using once, few, many, or a class for an expanded clone.

TGTGCCAGCAGTTTAGCGGGAGGGCCTACGGGGATGCTGTTTTTT	CASSLAGGPTGMLFF	many	TRBV27	TRBD2	TRBJ2-2
TGCGCCAGCAGGATTCTCGGGACTAACAGCGCAGATACGCAGTATTTT	CASRILGTNSADTQYF	NA	TRBV10-2	TRBD2	TRBJ2-3
TGTGCCAGCGGGGGGGCACAGGGGGGTCAGCCCCAGCATTTT	CASGGAQGGQPQHF	few	TRBV2	TRBD1	TRBJ1-5
TGCGCCAGCAGCCTAGGGTTTCGAGGGTCGGATCAAGAGACCCAGTACTTC	CASSLGFRGSDQETQYF	NA	TRBV5-1	NA	TRBJ2-5
TGTGCCTGGAGTCCTCCTATCGGGCGGACTCTCTCTGGAAACACCATATATTTT	CAWSPPIGRTLSGNTIYF	NA	TRBV30	NA	TRBJ1-3
TGTGCCAGCAGCTTTGTTACGGGGAGTAATGAAAAACTGTTTTTT	CASSFVTGSNEKLFF	many	TRBV7-2	NA	TRBJ1-4
TGTGCCAGCAGCCTCCGGACAGGGACCTACAATGAGCAGTTCTTC	CASSLRTGTYNEQFF	many	TRBV7-6	TRBD1	TRBJ2-1
TGCAGCGGGAATATAGCGGGAGGGCCGGACGGGGAGCTGTTTTTT	CSGNIAGGPDGELFF	few	TRBV29-1	TRBD2	TRBJ2-2
TGTGCCAGCAGATACCAGCCCGGTGGGACCAACAATGAGCAGTTCTTC	CASRYQPGGTNNEQFF	many	TRBV6-1	NA	TRBJ2-1
TGTGCCAGCAGTCCCGGACAGGGGGCCACATGGGCCCCCTACGAGCAGTACTTC	CASSPGQGATWAPYEQYF	many	TRBV12-3/TRBV12-4	TRBD1	TRBJ2-7
TGTGCCAGCAGTTACTGGGACAAACGACTTCAAGAGACCCAGTACTTC	CASSYWDKRLQETQYF	many	TRBV6-2/TRBV6-3	NA	TRBJ2-5
TGTGCCAGCAGTCCCCCGATGTCGGCCTACGAGCAGTACTTC	CASSPPMSAYEQYF	NA	TRBV28	NA	TRBJ2-7
TGTGCCAGCAGGAGGGGTGGGAGCCGGGGCATTCAGTACTTC	CASRRGGSRGIQYF	NA	TRBV28	NA	TRBJ2-4
TGTGCCAGTTCAGGGCCACCCTACAATGAGCAGTTCTTC	CASSGPPYNEQFF	many	TRBV2	NA	TRBJ2-1
TGTGCCAGCGAGGACTCCCAGGGGACAGATACGCAGTATTTT	CASEDSQGTDTQYF	many	TRBV28	NA	TRBJ2-3
TGTGCCAGCATGCCTCGGGGGGGGTTTTCTTCACCCCTCCACTTT	CASMPRGGFSSPLHF	NA	TRBV27	NA	TRBJ1-6